The rows below give T cell receptor beta chains drawn from one sample of a study of blood T cell repertoires in COVID-19. Here immunoSEQ multiplex PCR was the method, and the copy in TCRdb shows in-frame clones only, minus some. The table shows more than 85,000 clones, with 80% to 90% occurring only once. Source material: peripheral blood. The receptors shown here come from a woman older than 75 with active or convalescent COVID-19. Both conserved end residues are part of each CDR3. The order of the fields is J gene, clone size, V gene, D gene, CDR3 protein, CDR3 DNA. D genes are given only for firm matches. Clone size is given for some rows only: seen once, a few or many times, or a class if the clone is expanded.

>TRBJ1-5|NA|TRBV19|TRBD1
CASTSTGYDQPQHF
TGTGCCAGTACCTCGACAGGGTACGATCAGCCCCAGCATTTT
>TRBJ1-1|NA|TRBV4-1|NA
CASSQDEEGRMAFF
TGCGCCAGCAGCCAAGATGAGGAGGGGCGGATGGCTTTCTTT
>TRBJ1-6|few|TRBV4-1|NA
CASSQERDISPLHF
TGCGCCAGCAGCCAAGAGAGGGACATCTCACCCCTCCACTTT
>TRBJ1-1|NA|TRBV7-9|NA
CASSFRAAEAFF
TGTGCCAGCAGCTTCAGAGCGGCTGAAGCTTTCTTT
>TRBJ2-2|NA|TRBV4-2|NA
CASSQAAGTANTGELFF
TGTGCCAGCAGCCAAGCGGCAGGGACTGCGAACACCGGGGAGCTGTTTTTT
>TRBJ1-2|NA|TRBV6-5|TRBD1
CASSSGTGDWYGYTF
TGTGCCAGCAGCTCCGGGACAGGGGACTGGTATGGCTACACCTTC
>TRBJ1-2|NA|TRBV7-2|NA
CASSSSGGTYGYTF
TGTGCCAGCAGCTCAAGCGGCGGGACCTATGGCTACACCTTC
>TRBJ1-5|NA|TRBV30|NA
CAFEGFRVFLDLHNQPQHF
TGTGCCTTCGAGGGCTTTCGGGTTTTTTTGGATTTACATAATCAGCCCCAGCATTTT
>TRBJ1-5|NA|TRBV6-5|NA
CASRSGESNQPQHF
TGTGCCAGCAGATCAGGGGAGAGCAATCAGCCCCAGCATTTT
>TRBJ2-6|few|TRBV7-2|NA
CASSFVPGANVLTF
TGTGCCAGCAGCTTCGTCCCTGGGGCCAACGTCCTGACTTTC
>TRBJ1-5|once|TRBV15|NA
CATSPGQFNQPQHF
TGTGCCACCAGCCCGGGACAATTCAATCAGCCCCAGCATTTT
>TRBJ2-1|NA|TRBV18|TRBD1
CASSERTGGHNEQFF
TGTGCCAGCTCAGAAAGGACAGGGGGCCACAATGAGCAGTTCTTC
>TRBJ2-2|NA|TRBV7-4|NA
CASSLEGMGADTGELFF
TGTGCCAGCAGCTTAGAGGGTATGGGAGCGGACACCGGGGAGCTGTTTTTT
>TRBJ2-3|NA|TRBV7-8|TRBD2
CASSPRGGLVLDTQYF
TGTGCCAGCAGCCCCCGCGGGGGGTTAGTATTAGATACGCAGTATTTT
>TRBJ2-7|NA|TRBV5-4|NA
CAAANVGIPPEQYF
TGTGCCGCAGCTAACGTCGGGATTCCTCCCGAGCAGTACTTC
>TRBJ2-2|NA|TRBV5-4|TRBD2
CASSQTSGRTGELFF
TGTGCCAGCAGCCAGACTAGCGGGAGAACCGGGGAGCTGTTTTTT
>TRBJ2-3|NA|TRBV9|TRBD2
CASLRGLAETTDTQYF
TGTGCCAGCCTCAGAGGACTAGCGGAAACCACAGATACGCAGTATTTT
>TRBJ2-7|NA|TRBV7-3|NA
CASSLMGSPSDEQYF
TGTGCCAGCAGCCTGATGGGGAGCCCGAGCGACGAGCAGTACTTC
>TRBJ2-1|once|TRBV19|TRBD2
CASSIGGLARDNEQFF
TGTGCCAGTAGTATAGGGGGACTAGCGCGCGACAATGAGCAGTTCTTC
>TRBJ2-2|NA|TRBV2|TRBD2
CASSVAGVNTGELFF
TGTGCCAGCAGTGTAGCGGGAGTGAACACCGGGGAGCTGTTTTTT
>TRBJ2-1|few|TRBV6-1|TRBD1
CASSERWDSLDNEQFF
TGTGCCAGCAGTGAACGTTGGGACAGCTTAGACAATGAGCAGTTCTTC
>TRBJ2-7|NA|TRBV4-2|NA
CASSQDETTYEQYF
TGTGCCAGCAGCCAAGACGAGACTACCTACGAGCAGTACTTC
>TRBJ2-2|NA|TRBV12-5|TRBD2
CASGPGTSLGTGELFF
TGTGCTAGTGGTCCCGGGACTAGTCTGGGTACCGGGGAGCTGTTTTTT
>TRBJ2-7|NA|TRBV27|TRBD1
CASSINKPTGWYEQYF
TGTGCCAGCAGTATTAACAAACCGACAGGGTGGTACGAGCAGTACTTC
>TRBJ1-2|NA|TRBV4-2|NA
CASSQGIMGGVYGYTF
TGTGCCAGCAGCCAAGGTATCATGGGGGGAGTCTATGGCTACACCTTC
>TRBJ2-1|NA|TRBV19|NA
CASSIGGLEQFF
TGTGCCAGTAGTATAGGCGGGTTGGAGCAGTTCTTC
>TRBJ2-2|NA|TRBV9|NA
CASSVGAGPYTGELFF
TGTGCCAGCAGCGTAGGGGCGGGACCCTACACCGGGGAGCTGTTTTTT
>TRBJ2-7|NA|TRBV18|TRBD2
CASSPAGTSGSNEQYF
TGTGCCAGCTCACCTGCCGGGACTAGCGGGAGTAACGAGCAGTACTTC
>TRBJ2-3|NA|TRBV6-6|NA
CASSSGQAPDTQYF
TGTGCCAGCAGTTCTGGCCAGGCCCCAGATACGCAGTATTTT
>TRBJ2-3|NA|TRBV21-1|NA
CASSKVGLAGVADTQYF
TGTGCCAGCAGCAAAGTCGGGCTAGCGGGAGTGGCAGATACGCAGTATTTT
>TRBJ1-1|few|TRBV21-1|NA
CASSRTGMKANTEAFF
TGTGCCAGCAGTCGAACAGGGATGAAGGCGAACACTGAAGCTTTCTTT
>TRBJ2-2|medium-sized|TRBV5-1|NA
CASSATGTSNTGELFF
TGCGCCAGCAGCGCAACAGGGACCTCGAACACCGGGGAGCTGTTTTTT
>TRBJ2-3|NA|TRBV9|TRBD2
CASSSSSGNLRGTDTQYF
TGTGCCAGCAGCTCCTCTAGCGGGAATTTGAGGGGGACAGATACGCAGTATTTT
>TRBJ1-1|NA|TRBV5-6|TRBD1
CASSKQGNMNTEAFF
TGTGCCAGCAGTAAACAGGGGAACATGAACACTGAAGCTTTCTTT
>TRBJ1-1|NA|TRBV5-1|NA
CASSLTGQYTNTEAFF
TGCGCCAGCAGCTTGACCGGACAGTATACGAACACTGAAGCTTTCTTT
>TRBJ1-1|NA|TRBV19|TRBD1
CASSIGAGGYGTEAFF
TGTGCCAGTAGTATAGGGGCAGGGGGCTATGGCACTGAAGCTTTCTTT
>TRBJ2-3|NA|TRBV5-1|TRBD2
CASSFSGAEDTQYF
TGCGCCAGCAGCTTTAGCGGGGCGGAAGATACGCAGTATTTT
>TRBJ2-1|NA|TRBV28|TRBD2
CAVGGSNEQFF
TGTGCCGTAGGCGGGAGCAATGAGCAGTTCTTC
>TRBJ2-4|NA|TRBV6-6|NA
CASTRAIKNIQYF
TGTGCCAGCACCAGGGCTATCAAAAACATTCAGTACTTC
>TRBJ1-4|NA|TRBV5-1|NA
CASSPSRVPNEKLFF
TGCGCCAGCAGCCCAAGTCGGGTCCCTAATGAAAAACTGTTTTTT
>TRBJ1-6|NA|TRBV2|NA
CASSEQSNSPLHF
TGTGCCAGCAGTGAACAGTCAAATTCACCCCTCCACTTT
>TRBJ1-5|NA|TRBV15|NA
CATSRDRFRSNQPQHF
TGTGCCACCAGCAGAGATCGGTTTCGAAGCAATCAGCCCCAGCATTTT
>TRBJ2-1|few|TRBV6-6|NA
CASSLLEGNEQFF
TGTGCCAGCAGCCTACTAGAGGGCAATGAGCAGTTCTTC
>TRBJ2-1|NA|TRBV5-1|TRBD2
CASSLGGTSGSNEQFF
TGCGCCAGCAGCTTGGGTGGGACTAGCGGGAGTAATGAGCAGTTCTTC
>TRBJ2-5|once|TRBV7-6|NA
CASSLGGAQETQYF
TGTGCCAGCAGCTTAGGAGGTGCCCAAGAGACCCAGTACTTC
>TRBJ1-6|NA|TRBV11-2|NA
CASSLGRVRVNNSPLHF
TGTGCCAGCAGCTTAGGTCGGGTCAGGGTAAATAATTCACCCCTCCACTTT
>TRBJ2-4|once|TRBV5-1|NA
CASSWGEAKNIQYF
TGCGCCAGCAGCTGGGGGGAGGCCAAAAACATTCAGTACTTC
>TRBJ2-2|NA|TRBV9|TRBD2
CASSPRGTSANTGELFF
TGTGCCAGCAGCCCGAGAGGGACTAGTGCGAACACCGGGGAGCTGTTTTTT
>TRBJ2-2|once|TRBV25-1|NA
CASSYRSSGPNTGELFF
TGTGCCAGCAGTTACCGTAGCAGCGGGCCGAACACCGGGGAGCTGTTTTTT
>TRBJ1-3|NA|TRBV4-1|NA
CASRRVQGTGNTIYF
TGCGCCAGCAGACGCGTCCAGGGAACTGGAAACACCATATATTTT